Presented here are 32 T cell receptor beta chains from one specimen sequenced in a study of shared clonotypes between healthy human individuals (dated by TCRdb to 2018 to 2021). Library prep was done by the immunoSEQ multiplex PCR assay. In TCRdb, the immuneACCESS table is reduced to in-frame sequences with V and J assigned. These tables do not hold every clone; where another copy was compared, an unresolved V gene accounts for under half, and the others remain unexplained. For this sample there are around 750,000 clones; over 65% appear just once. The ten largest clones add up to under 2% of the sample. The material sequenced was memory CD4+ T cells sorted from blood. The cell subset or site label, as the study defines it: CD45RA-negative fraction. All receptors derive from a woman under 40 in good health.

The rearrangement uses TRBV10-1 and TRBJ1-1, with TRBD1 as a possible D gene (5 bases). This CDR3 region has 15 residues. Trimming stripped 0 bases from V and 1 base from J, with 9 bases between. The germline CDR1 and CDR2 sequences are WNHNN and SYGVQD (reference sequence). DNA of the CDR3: TGCGCCAGCAGTGAGTCCAGGGCTTCGAACACTGAAGCTTTCTTT. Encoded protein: CASSESRASNTEAFF.

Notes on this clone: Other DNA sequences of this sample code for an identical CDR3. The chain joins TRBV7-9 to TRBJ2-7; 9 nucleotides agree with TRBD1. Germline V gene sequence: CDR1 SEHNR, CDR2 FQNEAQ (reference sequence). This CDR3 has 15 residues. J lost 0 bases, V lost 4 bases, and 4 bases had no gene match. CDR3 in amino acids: CASSSDRGSSYEQYF. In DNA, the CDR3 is TGTGCCAGCAGCTCGGACAGGGGCAGCTCCTACGAGCAGTACTTC.

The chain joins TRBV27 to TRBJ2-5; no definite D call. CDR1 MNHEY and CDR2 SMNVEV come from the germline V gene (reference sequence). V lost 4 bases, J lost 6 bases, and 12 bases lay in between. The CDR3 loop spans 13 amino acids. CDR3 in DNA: TGTGCCAGCAGTTCCCTGGGTAGCAAGACCCAGTACTTC. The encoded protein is CASSSLGSKTQYF.

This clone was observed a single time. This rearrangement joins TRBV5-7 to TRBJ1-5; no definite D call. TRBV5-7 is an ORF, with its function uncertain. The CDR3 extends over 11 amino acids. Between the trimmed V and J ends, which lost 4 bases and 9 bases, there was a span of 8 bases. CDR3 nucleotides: TGTGCCAGCAGCCGCGTCAGGCCCCAGCATTTT. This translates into CASSRVRPQHF.

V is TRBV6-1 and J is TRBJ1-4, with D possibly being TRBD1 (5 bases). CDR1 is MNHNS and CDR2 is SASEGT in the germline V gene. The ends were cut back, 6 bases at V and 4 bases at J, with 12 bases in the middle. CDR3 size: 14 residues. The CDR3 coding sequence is TGTGCCAGCAGCACGACAGCTTTTAATGAAAAACTGTTTTTT. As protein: CASSTTAFNEKLFF.

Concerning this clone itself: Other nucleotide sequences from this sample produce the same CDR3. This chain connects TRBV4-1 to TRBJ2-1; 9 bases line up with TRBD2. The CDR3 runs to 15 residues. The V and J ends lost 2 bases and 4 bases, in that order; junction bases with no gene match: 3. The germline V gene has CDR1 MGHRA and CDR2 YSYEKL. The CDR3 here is CASSQLAGSYNEQFF. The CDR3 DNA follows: TGCGCCAGCAGCCAACTAGCGGGAAGTTACAATGAGCAGTTCTTC.

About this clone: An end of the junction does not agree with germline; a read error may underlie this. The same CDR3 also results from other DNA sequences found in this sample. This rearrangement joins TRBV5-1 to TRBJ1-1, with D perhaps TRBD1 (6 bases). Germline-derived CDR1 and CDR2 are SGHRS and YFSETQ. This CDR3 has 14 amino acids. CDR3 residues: CASSLSGDGTEAFF. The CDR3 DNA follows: TGCGCCAGCAGCTTGTCAGGGGATGGCACTGAGGCTTTCTTT.

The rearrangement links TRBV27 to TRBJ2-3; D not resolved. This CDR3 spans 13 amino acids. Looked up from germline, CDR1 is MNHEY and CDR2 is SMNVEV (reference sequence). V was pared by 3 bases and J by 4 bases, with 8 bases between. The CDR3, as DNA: TGTGCCAGCAGTTTCATTATGTCAGATACGCAGTATTTT. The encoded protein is CASSFIMSDTQYF.

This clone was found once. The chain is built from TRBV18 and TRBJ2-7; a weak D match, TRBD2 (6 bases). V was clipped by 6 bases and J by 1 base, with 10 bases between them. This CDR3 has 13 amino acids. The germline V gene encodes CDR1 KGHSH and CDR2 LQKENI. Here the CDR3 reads CASSGGQSYEQYF. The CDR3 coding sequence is TGTGCCAGCTCCGGAGGGCAGTCCTACGAGCAGTACTTC. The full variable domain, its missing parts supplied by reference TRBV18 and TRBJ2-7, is NAGVMQNPRHLVRRRGQEARLRCSPMKGHSHVYWYRQLPEEGLKFMVYLQKENIIDESGMPKERFSAEFPKEGPSILRIQQVVRGDSAAYFCASSGGQSYEQYFGPGTRLTVT.

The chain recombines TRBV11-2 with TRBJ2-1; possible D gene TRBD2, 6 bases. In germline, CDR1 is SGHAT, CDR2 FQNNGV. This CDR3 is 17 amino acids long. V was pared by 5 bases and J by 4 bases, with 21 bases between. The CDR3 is CASSGSRAGMGYNEQFF. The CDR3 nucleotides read TGTGCCAGCAGCGGTAGCCGGGCGGGAATGGGGTACAATGAGCAGTTCTTC.

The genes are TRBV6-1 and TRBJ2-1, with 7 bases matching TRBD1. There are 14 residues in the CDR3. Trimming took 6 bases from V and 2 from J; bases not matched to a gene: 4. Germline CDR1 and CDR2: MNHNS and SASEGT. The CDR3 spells CASRLTGAYNEQFF. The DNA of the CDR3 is TGTGCCAGCAGGCTAACAGGGGCCTACAATGAGCAGTTCTTC.

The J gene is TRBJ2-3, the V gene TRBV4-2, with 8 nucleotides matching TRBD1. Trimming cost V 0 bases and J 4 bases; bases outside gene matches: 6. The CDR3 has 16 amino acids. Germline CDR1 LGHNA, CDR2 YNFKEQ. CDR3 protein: CASSQDEGQGSDTQYF. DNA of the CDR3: TGTGCCAGCAGCCAAGATGAAGGACAGGGTTCAGATACGCAGTATTTT.

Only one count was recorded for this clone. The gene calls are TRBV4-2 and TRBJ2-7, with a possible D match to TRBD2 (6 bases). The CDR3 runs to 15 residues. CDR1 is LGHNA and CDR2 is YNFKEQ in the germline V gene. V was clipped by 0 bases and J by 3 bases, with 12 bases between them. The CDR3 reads CASSQDSSAYYEQYF. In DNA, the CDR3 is TGTGCCAGCAGCCAAGACTCTAGCGCATACTACGAGCAGTACTTC.

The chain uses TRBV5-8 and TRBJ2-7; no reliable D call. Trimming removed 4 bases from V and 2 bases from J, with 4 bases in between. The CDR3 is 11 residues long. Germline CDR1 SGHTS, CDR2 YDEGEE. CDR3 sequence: CASSPTYEQYF. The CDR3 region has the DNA TGTGCCAGCAGCCCTACCTACGAGCAGTACTTC.

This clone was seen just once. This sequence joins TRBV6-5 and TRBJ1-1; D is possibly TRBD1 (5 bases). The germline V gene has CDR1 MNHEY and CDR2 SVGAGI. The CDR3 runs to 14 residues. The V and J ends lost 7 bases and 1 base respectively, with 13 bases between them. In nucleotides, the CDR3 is TGTGCCAGCAAACGGGACTGGGAGAACACTGAAGCTTTCTTT. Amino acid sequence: CASKRDWENTEAFF.

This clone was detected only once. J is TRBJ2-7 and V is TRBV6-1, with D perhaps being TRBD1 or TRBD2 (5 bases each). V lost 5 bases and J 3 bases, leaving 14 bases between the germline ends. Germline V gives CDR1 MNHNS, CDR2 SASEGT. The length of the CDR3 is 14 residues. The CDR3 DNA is TGTGCCAGCAGTTCCGGGACCGAGATCTACGAGCAGTACTTC. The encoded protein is CASSSGTEIYEQYF.

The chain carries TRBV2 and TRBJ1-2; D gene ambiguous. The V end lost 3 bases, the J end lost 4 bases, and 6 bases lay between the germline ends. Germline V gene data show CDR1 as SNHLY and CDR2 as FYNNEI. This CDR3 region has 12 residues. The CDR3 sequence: CASSEGSYGYTF. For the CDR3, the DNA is TGTGCCAGCAGTGAGGGCAGCTATGGCTACACCTTC.

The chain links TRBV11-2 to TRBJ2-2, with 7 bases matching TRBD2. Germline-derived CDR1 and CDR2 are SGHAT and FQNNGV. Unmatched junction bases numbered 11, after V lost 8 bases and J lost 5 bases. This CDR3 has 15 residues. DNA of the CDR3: TGTGCCAGCTCTTTAGCGGGTGGGTGGACCGGGGAGCTGTTTTTT. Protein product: CASSLAGGWTGELFF. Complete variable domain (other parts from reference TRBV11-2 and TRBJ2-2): EAGVAQSPRYKIIEKRQSVAFWCNPISGHATLYWYQQILGQGPKLLIQFQNNGVVDDSQLPKDRFSAERLKGVDSTLKIQPAKLEDSAVYLCASSLAGGWTGELFFGEGSRLTVL.

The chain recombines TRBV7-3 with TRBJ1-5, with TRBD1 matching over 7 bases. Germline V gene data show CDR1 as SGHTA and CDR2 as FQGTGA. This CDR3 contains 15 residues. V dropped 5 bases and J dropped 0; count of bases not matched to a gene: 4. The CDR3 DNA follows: TGTGCCAGCAGCCTCACAGGGGATAGCAATCAGCCCCAGCATTTT. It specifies CASSLTGDSNQPQHF.

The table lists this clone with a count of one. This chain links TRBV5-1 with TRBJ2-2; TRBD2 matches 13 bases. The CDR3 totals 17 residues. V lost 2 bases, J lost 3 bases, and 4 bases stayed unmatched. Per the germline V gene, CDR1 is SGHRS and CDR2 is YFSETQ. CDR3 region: CASSLLAGGPDTGELFF. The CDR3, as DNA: TGCGCCAGCAGCTTACTAGCGGGAGGGCCGGACACCGGGGAGCTGTTTTTT.

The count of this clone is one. The CDR3 nucleotides read TGCAGCGCCTGGACTAGCGGGAGAGGCGGGGAGCTGTTTTTT. Amino acid sequence: CSAWTSGRGGELFF. V is TRBV29-1 and J is TRBJ2-2; 13 bases line up with TRBD2. CDR1 is SQVTM and CDR2 is ANQGSEA in the germline V gene. Losses at the gene ends were 7 bases for V and 7 bases for J; bases not matched to a gene: 6. The CDR3 sequence is 14 residues long.

The CDR3 DNA reads as TGTGCCAGCAGTACCTGGACAGAACTAGCCTACGAGCAGTACTTC. Residues: CASSTWTELAYEQYF. V and J are TRBV27 and TRBJ2-7; weak D call: TRBD1 (6 bases). Trimming removed 5 bases at V and 2 bases at J, with 16 bases between. Germline loops: CDR1 MNHEY, CDR2 SMNVEV (reference sequence). The CDR3 contains 15 residues.

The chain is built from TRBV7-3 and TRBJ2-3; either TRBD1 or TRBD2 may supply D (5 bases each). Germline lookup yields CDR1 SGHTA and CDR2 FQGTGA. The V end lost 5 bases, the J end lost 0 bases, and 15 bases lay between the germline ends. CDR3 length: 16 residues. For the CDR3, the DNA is TGTGCCAGCAGCCTCGGGGCCCGCGGAAGCACAGATACGCAGTATTTT. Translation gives CASSLGARGSTDTQYF.

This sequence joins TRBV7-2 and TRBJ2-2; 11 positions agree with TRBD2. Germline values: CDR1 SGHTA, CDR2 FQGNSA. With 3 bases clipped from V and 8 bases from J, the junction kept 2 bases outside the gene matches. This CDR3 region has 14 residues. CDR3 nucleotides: TGTGCCAGCAGCTTCACTAGCGGGAGTGGGGAGCTGTTTTTT. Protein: CASSFTSGSGELFF.

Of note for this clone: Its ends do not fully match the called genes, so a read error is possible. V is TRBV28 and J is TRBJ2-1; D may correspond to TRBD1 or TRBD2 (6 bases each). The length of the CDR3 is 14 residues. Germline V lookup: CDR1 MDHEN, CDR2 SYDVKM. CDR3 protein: CANSSSGARDEQFF. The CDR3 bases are TGTGCCAACAGTTCATCGGGGGCTCGGGATGAGCAGTTCTTC.

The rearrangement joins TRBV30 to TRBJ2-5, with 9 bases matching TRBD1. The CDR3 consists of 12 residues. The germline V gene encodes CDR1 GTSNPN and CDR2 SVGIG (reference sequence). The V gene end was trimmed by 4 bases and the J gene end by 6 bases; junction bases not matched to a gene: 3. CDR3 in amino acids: CAWKQGAKTQYF. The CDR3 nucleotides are TGTGCCTGGAAACAGGGGGCGAAGACCCAGTACTTC.

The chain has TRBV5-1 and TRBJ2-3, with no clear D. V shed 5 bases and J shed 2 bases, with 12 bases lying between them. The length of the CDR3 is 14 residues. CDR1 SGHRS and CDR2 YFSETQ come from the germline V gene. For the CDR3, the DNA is TGCGCCAGCAGACTGGTATTCGACACAGATACGCAGTATTTT. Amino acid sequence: CASRLVFDTDTQYF.

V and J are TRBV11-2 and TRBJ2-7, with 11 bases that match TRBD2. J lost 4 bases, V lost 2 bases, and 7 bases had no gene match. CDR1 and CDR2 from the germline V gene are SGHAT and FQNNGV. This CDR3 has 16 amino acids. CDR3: CASSLSGLAGLYEQYF. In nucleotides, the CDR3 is TGTGCCAGCAGCTTATCCGGACTAGCGGGTTTATACGAGCAGTACTTC. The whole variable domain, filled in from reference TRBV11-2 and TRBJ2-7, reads EAGVAQSPRYKIIEKRQSVAFWCNPISGHATLYWYQQILGQGPKLLIQFQNNGVVDDSQLPKDRFSAERLKGVDSTLKIQPAKLEDSAVYLCASSLSGLAGLYEQYFGPGTRLTVT.

CDR3 sequence: CASSETGNTEAFF. The CDR3 DNA sequence: TGTGCCAGCAGTGAAACAGGGAACACTGAAGCTTTCTTT. This chain links TRBV6-1 with TRBJ1-1, with D tentatively TRBD1 (5 bases). This CDR3 has 13 amino acids. The germline V and J ends were trimmed by 2 bases and 1 base, with 5 bases remaining between them. Germline V gives CDR1 MNHNS, CDR2 SASEGT.

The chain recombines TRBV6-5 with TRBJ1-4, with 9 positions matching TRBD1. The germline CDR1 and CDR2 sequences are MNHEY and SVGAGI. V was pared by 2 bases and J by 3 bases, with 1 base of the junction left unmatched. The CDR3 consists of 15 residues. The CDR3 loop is CASSYNRGPNEKLFF. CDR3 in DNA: TGTGCCAGCAGTTACAACAGGGGGCCTAATGAAAAACTGTTTTTT.

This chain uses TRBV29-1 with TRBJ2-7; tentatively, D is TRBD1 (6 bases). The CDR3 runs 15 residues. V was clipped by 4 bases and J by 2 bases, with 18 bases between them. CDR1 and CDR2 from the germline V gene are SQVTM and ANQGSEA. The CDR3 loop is CSVGRTGISAYEQYF. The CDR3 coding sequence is TGCAGCGTTGGAAGAACAGGGATTTCAGCCTACGAGCAGTACTTC.

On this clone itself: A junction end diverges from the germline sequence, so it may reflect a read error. Here the CDR3 DNA reads TGTGCCAGCAGCTCCTCCCGGGACACCCGGCTGGTCTTT. This encodes CASSSSRDTRLVF. V gene TRBV7-8 combines with J gene TRBJ1-1, with D possibly being TRBD1 (6 bases). Germline loops: CDR1 SGHVS, CDR2 FQNEAQ. CDR3 length: 13 amino acids.